This TCR beta chain derives from a study of blood T cell repertoires in COVID-19. At the level of the study: COVID-19 samples from acute and convalescent phases originated in the United States, Italy and Spain. Nucleic acid was either cDNA or gDNA, and it came from T cells, B-cell-depleted T cells, or PBMCs.

Between the trimmed V and J ends, which lost 9 bases and 2 bases, there was a span of 10 bases. This CDR3 spans 13 amino acids. CDR1 and CDR2 from the germline V gene are SNHLY and FYNNEI. As handled by the study authors: Amplifying reference gene primers gave estimates of nucleated cell counts. The protocol was immunoSEQ multiplex PCR, while the TCRdb copy is restricted to in-frame clones and leaves out a portion. V and J calls and clone size follow that table, whereas D and trimming were derived from the DNA. The sample yields about 110,000 clones, around 91% seen once. The source of this sequence is a woman of 80 years or more with acute or convalescent COVID-19. The sample comprised peripheral blood. The chain carries TRBV2 and TRBJ2-2, with TRBD2 as a possible D gene (6 bases). The CDR3 region is CARRGGNTGELFF. CDR3 nucleotide sequence: TGTGCCAGGCGGGGTGGAAACACCGGGGAGCTGTTTTTT.